A single sample is the source of the 17 T cell receptor beta chains below, sequenced in a study of identical twins. One entry per CDR3 protein, called by TCRdb with MiXCR from the 5' RACE reads. The profile shows around 1.7 million distinct CDR3 sequences, about 31% of them singletons. Sequencing was performed on cord blood. These receptors were collected from a newborn girl in good health.

This clonotype was observed a few times. The V and J genes are TRBV21-1 and TRBJ2-7. TRBV21-1 is described as a pseudogene. This CDR3 is built from 15 residues. CDR3 protein: CASSNSRRSSYEQYF. The CDR3 DNA follows: TGTGCCAGCAGCAACAGTCGCAGGAGCTCCTACGAGCAGTACTTC.

V is TRBV19 and J is TRBJ2-5; D is undetermined. CDR3 length: 14 residues. Trimming left V 3 bases short and J 5 bases short, with 13 bases between. Germline V lookup: CDR1 LNHDA, CDR2 SQIVND (reference sequence). The CDR3 region has the DNA TGTGCCAGTAGTATCGTTGCTGGCTTCGAGACCCAGTACTTC. It yields the protein CASSIVAGFETQYF.

The gene calls are TRBV9 and TRBJ1-6; 8 bases are a match to TRBD1. The germline V gene has CDR1 SGDLS and CDR2 YYNGEE. The CDR3 contains 15 residues. The V gene end was trimmed by 3 bases and the J gene end by 9 bases; junction bases not matched to a gene: 8. The CDR3 sequence is CASSAYRDRSSPLHF. The CDR3 nucleotides are TGTGCCAGCAGCGCATACCGGGACAGGAGTTCACCCCTCCACTTT.

The chain's CDR3 is CSARYTGNYGYTF. CDR3 nucleotides: TGCAGTGCTAGGTATACAGGGAACTATGGCTACACCTTC. The chain couples TRBV20-1 to TRBJ1-2; TRBD1 is a possible D gene (6 bases). The CDR3 runs 13 residues. Trimming cost V 3 bases and J 2 bases, with 10 bases left between them. CDR1 DFQATT and CDR2 SNEGSKA come from the germline V gene (reference sequence).

This chain connects TRBV29-1 to TRBJ1-1; tentative D call: TRBD1 (5 bases). V shed 3 bases and J shed 1 base, with 15 bases lying between them. This CDR3 comprises 15 residues. The V gene's germline CDR1 is SQVTM and CDR2 ANQGSEA. CDR3 in DNA: TGCAGCGTTGAGATCCCCGGGACTCAGAACACTGAAGCTTTCTTT. The encoded protein is CSVEIPGTQNTEAFF.

There are a few counts of this clonotype. The chain couples TRBV11-2 to TRBJ1-2; no firm D call. V was pared by 5 bases and J by 1 base, with 14 bases between. The germline CDR1 and CDR2 sequences are SGHAT and FQNNGV. The CDR3 consists of 15 residues. The CDR3 sequence: CASSPPLRINYGYTF. As DNA, the CDR3 is TGTGCCAGCAGCCCGCCTCTCCGAATTAACTATGGCTACACCTTC.

In this sample, this clonotype turned up a few times. V and J are TRBV4-1 and TRBJ2-1, with 8 bases matching TRBD2. In germline, CDR1 is MGHRA, CDR2 YSYEKL. This CDR3 is 17 amino acids long. V lost 1 base and J lost 0; bases outside the gene matches: 5. The chain's CDR3 is CASSQAHGRGSYNEQFF. In DNA, the CDR3 is TGCGCCAGCAGCCAAGCCCACGGGAGGGGCTCCTACAATGAGCAGTTCTTC.

The V gene is TRBV7-9, the J gene TRBJ2-7; D may be TRBD1 (6 bases). V lost 4 bases to trimming and J lost 3 bases, with 10 bases between them. This CDR3 region has 13 residues. Germline values: CDR1 SEHNR, CDR2 FQNEAQ (reference sequence). CDR3 region: CASSSWTVYEQYF. CDR3 sequence (DNA): TGTGCCAGCAGCTCGTGGACAGTCTACGAGCAGTACTTC. The whole variable domain, remainder taken from reference TRBV7-9 and TRBJ2-7, is DTGVSQNPRHKITKRGQNVTFRCDPISEHNRLYWYRQTLGQGPEFLTYFQNEAQLEKSRLLSDRFSAERPKGSFSTLEIQRTEQGDSAMYLCASSSWTVYEQYFGPGTRLTVT.

About this clonotype itself: At one boundary the junction diverges from the germline segment, which might be a read error. This sequence joins TRBV4-1 and TRBJ1-4; D remains ambiguous. CDR3 length: 15 residues. The germline CDR1 and CDR2 sequences are MGHRA and YSYEKL. The CDR3 region is CASSQEGTTNEILFF. Here the CDR3 DNA reads TGCGCCAGCAGCCAAGAGGGCACCACAAATGAAATACTGTTTTTT.

In its sample, this clonotype was seen a few times. This chain joins TRBV27 and TRBJ2-7; D is possibly TRBD1 (5 bases). The CDR3 extends over 14 amino acids. V lost 5 bases and J 3 bases, leaving 14 bases between the germline ends. The V gene's germline CDR1 is MNHEY and CDR2 SMNVEV (reference sequence). The CDR3 coding sequence is TGTGCCAGCAGTCATGGGGCAAAGGACTACGAGCAGTACTTC. It encodes CASSHGAKDYEQYF.

As regards this clonotype: One end of the junction is discordant with germline, which a read error may explain. This chain uses TRBV6-2 or TRBV6-3 with TRBJ2-5; the match to TRBD2 covers 9 bases. The CDR3 totals 16 residues. The germline V gene has CDR1 MNHEY and CDR2 SVGEGT. CDR3 DNA: TGTGCCAGCAGTCCCGGGACTAGCCGATATCAAGAGACCAAGTACTTC. The encoded protein is CASSPGTSRYQETKYF.

The sample holds a few counts of this clonotype. This chain uses TRBV7-9 with TRBJ2-7, with 7 nucleotides matching TRBD1. V dropped 0 bases and J dropped 5; count of bases not matched to a gene: 19. There are 19 residues in the CDR3. Per germline, CDR1 SEHNR and CDR2 FQNEAQ (reference sequence). Here the CDR3 DNA reads TGTGCCAGCAGCTTAGCCCGGGACAGCCTTACGAACCGGATAGACGAGCAGTACTTC. Amino acid sequence: CASSLARDSLTNRIDEQYF.

This clonotype was found a few times. J is TRBJ2-5 and V is TRBV5-1; 7 nucleotides align to TRBD1. This CDR3 has 15 amino acids. V shed 3 bases and J 4 bases; nucleotides not matched to a gene: 9. The germline V gene encodes CDR1 SGHRS and CDR2 YFSETQ. The DNA for the CDR3 is TGCGCCAGCAGCTCAAAAGGGACAGTTGGAGAGACCCAGTACTTC. It encodes CASSSKGTVGETQYF.

This clonotype turned up a few times. The chain links TRBV25-1 to TRBJ2-5, with D uncertain. CDR1 is MGHDK, CDR2 SYGVNS, per germline. V lost 10 bases, J lost 4 bases, and 16 bases lay in between. The CDR3 covers 13 residues. CDR3 protein: CATSWAPRETQYF. As DNA, the CDR3 is TGTGCCACCAGCTGGGCTCCAAGAGAGACCCAGTACTTC.

Many counts were recorded for this clonotype. The V gene is TRBV12-3 or TRBV12-4, the J gene TRBJ2-5; D is unclear. The CDR3 is 13 amino acids. Trimming removed 2 bases from V and 4 bases from J, with 8 bases in between. The CDR3 DNA is TGTGCCAGCAGTTTATCGGCGGTAGAGACCCAGTACTTC. Its protein is CASSLSAVETQYF.

For this clonotype: At one of its ends the junction is not consistent with the germline gene, which may arise from a read error. The gene calls are TRBV6-5 and TRBJ2-7; 7 bases are a match to TRBD1. The CDR3 covers 15 residues. Germline CDR1 MNHEY, CDR2 SVGAGI. CDR3 loop: CASSLQGRKAYEHYF. CDR3 coding DNA: TGTGCCAGCAGCCTACAGGGGAGAAAGGCCTACGAGCACTACTTC.

The chain employs TRBV7-9 and TRBJ1-1; D is uncertain. Trimming removed 3 bases from V and 7 bases from J, with 12 bases in between. The CDR3 contains 13 residues. CDR1 SEHNR and CDR2 FQNEAQ come from the germline V gene (reference sequence). CDR3 in DNA: TGTGCCAGCAGCTTCGGCCCGCCACGTGAAGCTTTCTTT. Protein sequence: CASSFGPPREAFF.